The 5 T cell receptor beta chains below were found in one sample sequenced in a study of CD8 T cells in Susac syndrome (dated by TCRdb to 2018 to 2020). The library was obtained by the immunoSEQ multiplex PCR assay. RNA was extracted with the RNeasy kit and about 0.45 to 1 ug was reverse transcribed using random hexamers. TCRdb ran its own pipeline on the public reads, namely fastp trimming at Q25 and MiXCR clone calling, and kept in-frame beta chains. Each CDR3 protein appears once, grouped with its most common genes and DNA. This sample has roughly 150,000 distinct CDR3 sequences in its table, and about 95% of those were observed once. 0.16% of the sample belongs to the ten largest clones. The sequencing input was CD4+ T cells from PBMCs. Receptors originate from a human donor with Susac syndrome.

The chain combines TRBV15 with TRBJ1-2; 7 bases align to TRBD1. The CDR3 runs to 13 residues. Germline trimming cut 1 base from V and 8 bases from J; bases unmatched to any gene: 4. CDR1 and CDR2 (germline): LNHNV, YYDKDF (reference sequence). CDR3 amino acids: CATSRGQGSGYTF. CDR3 DNA sequence: TGTGCCACCAGCAGAGGACAGGGTAGCGGCTACACCTTC.

The chain couples TRBV9 to TRBJ1-3, with TRBD1 matching 7 bases. CDR3 length: 16 amino acids. V lost 1 base and J lost 0; bases outside the gene matches: 4. Per the germline V gene, CDR1 is SGDLS and CDR2 is YYNGEE. This chain's CDR3 is CASSVRQGSSGNTIYF. CDR3 DNA: TGTGCCAGCAGCGTACGACAGGGTTCCTCTGGAAACACCATATATTTT.

This chain links TRBV7-6 with TRBJ1-1; possibly TRBD1 for D (5 bases). CDR3 length equals 14 residues. Trimming pared 3 bases from V and 3 bases from J, leaving 11 bases between. CDR1 and CDR2 from the germline V gene are SGHVS and FNYEAQ. CDR3 nucleotides: TGTGCCAGCAGCTTTTCCACGGGGGACACTGAAGCTTTCTTT. Protein sequence: CASSFSTGDTEAFF.

This clonotype was seen once. The chain links TRBV14 to TRBJ2-3, with unresolved D. CDR1 and CDR2 from the germline V gene are SGHDN and FVKESK. The length of the CDR3 is 13 residues. V gave up 0 bases and J gave up 1 base, with 2 bases separating them. In DNA form, the CDR3 reads TGTGCCAGCAGCCAAGAGGGCACAGATACGCAGTATTTT. This sequence encodes CASSQEGTDTQYF.

V gene TRBV20-1 combines with J gene TRBJ2-1, with 9 bases identical to TRBD2. V was pared by 6 bases and J by 3 bases, with 12 bases of the junction left unmatched. The CDR3 covers 16 residues. The germline gives CDR1 DFQATT, CDR2 SNEGSKA (reference sequence). CDR3 DNA: TGCAGTGCCCCGGGGCGGGGGGGCCTCAACTACAATGAGCAGTTCTTC. Translating gives CSAPGRGGLNYNEQFF.